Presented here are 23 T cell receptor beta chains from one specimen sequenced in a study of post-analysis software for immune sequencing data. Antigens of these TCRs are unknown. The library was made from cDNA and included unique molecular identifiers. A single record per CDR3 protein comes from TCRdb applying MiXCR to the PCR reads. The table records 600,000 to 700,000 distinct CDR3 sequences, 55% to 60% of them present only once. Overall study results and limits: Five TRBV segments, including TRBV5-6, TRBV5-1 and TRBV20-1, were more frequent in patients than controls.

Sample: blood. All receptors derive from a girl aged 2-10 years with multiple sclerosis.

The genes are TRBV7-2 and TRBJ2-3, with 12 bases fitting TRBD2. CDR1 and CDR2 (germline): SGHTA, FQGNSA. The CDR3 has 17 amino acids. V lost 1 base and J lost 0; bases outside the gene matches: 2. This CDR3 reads CASSLGLAGGSTDTQYF. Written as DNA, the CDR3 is TGTGCCAGCAGCTTAGGCCTAGCGGGGGGGAGCACAGATACGCAGTATTTT.

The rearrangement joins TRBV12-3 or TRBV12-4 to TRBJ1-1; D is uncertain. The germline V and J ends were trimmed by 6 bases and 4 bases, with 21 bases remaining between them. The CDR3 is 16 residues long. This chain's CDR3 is CASSRTALGWGTEAFF. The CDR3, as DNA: TGTGCCAGCAGCAGGACTGCCCTGGGGTGGGGCACTGAAGCTTTCTTT.

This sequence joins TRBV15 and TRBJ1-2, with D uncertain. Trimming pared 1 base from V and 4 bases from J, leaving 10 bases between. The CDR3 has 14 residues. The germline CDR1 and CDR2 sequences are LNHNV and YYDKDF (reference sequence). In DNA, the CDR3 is TGTGCCACCAGCAGAGGCTCAGGAGTCTATGGCTACACCTTC. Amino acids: CATSRGSGVYGYTF.

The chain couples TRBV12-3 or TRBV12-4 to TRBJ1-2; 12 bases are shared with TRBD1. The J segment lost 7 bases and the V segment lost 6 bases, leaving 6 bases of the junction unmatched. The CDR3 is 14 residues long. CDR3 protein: CASRGTGGWFGYTF. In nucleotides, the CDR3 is TGTGCCAGCAGGGGGACAGGGGGCTGGTTTGGCTACACCTTC.

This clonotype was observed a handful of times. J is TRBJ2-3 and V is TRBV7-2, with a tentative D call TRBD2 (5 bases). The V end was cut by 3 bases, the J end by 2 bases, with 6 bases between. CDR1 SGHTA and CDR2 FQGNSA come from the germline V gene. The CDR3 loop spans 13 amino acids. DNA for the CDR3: TGTGCCAGCAGCTTGGACTTCACAGATACGCAGTATTTT. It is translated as CASSLDFTDTQYF.

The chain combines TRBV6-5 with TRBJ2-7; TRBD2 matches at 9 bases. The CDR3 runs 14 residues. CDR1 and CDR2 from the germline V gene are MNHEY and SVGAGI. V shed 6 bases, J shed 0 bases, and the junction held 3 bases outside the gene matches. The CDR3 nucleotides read TGTGCCAGCAGGAGACTAGCGGACTCCTACGAGCAGTACTTC. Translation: CASRRLADSYEQYF.

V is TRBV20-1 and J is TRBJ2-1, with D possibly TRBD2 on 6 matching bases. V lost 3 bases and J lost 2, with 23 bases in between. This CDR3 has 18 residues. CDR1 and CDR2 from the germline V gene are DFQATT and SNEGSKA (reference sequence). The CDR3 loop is CSASRLGMGRGPYNEQFF. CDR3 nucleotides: TGCAGTGCTAGTAGGTTAGGTATGGGGCGGGGTCCCTACAATGAGCAGTTCTTC.

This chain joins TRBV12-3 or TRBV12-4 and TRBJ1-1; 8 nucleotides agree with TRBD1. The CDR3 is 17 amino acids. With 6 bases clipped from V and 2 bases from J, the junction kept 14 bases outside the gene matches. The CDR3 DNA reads TGTGCCAGCAGCCTTCACCTGTCGGGACAGGTAAACACTGAAGCTTTCTTT. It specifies CASSLHLSGQVNTEAFF.

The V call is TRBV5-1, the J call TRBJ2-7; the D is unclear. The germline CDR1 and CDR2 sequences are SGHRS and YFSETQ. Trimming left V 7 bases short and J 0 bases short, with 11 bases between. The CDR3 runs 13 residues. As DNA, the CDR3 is TGCGCCAGCTACAATACAAACTCCTACGAGCAGTACTTC. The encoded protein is CASYNTNSYEQYF. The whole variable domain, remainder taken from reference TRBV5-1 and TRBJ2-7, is KAGVTQTPRYLIKTRGQQVTLSCSPISGHRSVSWYQQTPGQGLQFLFEYFSETQRNKGNFPGRFSGRQFSNSRSEMNVSTLELGDSALYLCASYNTNSYEQYFGPGTRLTVT.

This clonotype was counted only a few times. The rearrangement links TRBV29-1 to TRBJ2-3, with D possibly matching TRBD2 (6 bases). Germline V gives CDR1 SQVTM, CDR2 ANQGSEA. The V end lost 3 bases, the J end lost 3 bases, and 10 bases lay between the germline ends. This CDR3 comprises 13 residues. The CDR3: CSVDVTSTDTQYF. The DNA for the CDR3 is TGCAGCGTTGATGTGACTAGTACAGATACGCAGTATTTT.

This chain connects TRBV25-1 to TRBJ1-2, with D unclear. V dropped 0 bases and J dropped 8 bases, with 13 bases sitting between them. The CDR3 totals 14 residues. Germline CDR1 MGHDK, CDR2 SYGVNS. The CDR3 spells CASSEYRGERGYTF. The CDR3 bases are TGTGCCAGCAGTGAATACCGGGGTGAGAGGGGCTACACCTTC.

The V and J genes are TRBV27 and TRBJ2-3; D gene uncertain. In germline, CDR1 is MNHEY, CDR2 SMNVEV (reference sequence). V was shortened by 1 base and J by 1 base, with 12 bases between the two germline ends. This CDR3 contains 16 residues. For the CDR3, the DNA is TGTGCCAGCAGTTTATGGGCAGGTCGGCGCACAGATACGCAGTATTTT. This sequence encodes CASSLWAGRRTDTQYF.

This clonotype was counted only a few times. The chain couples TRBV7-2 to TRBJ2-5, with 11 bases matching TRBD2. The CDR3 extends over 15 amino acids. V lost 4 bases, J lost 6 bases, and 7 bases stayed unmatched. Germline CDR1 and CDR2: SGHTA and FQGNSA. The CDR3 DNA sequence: TGTGCCAGCAGCTGGGGGACTAGCGGCGCCAAGACCCAGTACTTC. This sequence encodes CASSWGTSGAKTQYF.

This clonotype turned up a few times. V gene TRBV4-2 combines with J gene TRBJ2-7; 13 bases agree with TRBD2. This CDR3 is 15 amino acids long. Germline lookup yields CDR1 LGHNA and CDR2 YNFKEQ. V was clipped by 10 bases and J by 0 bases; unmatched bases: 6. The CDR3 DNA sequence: TGTGCCACCGGACTAGCGGGAGACTACTCCTACGAGCAGTACTTC. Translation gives CATGLAGDYSYEQYF.

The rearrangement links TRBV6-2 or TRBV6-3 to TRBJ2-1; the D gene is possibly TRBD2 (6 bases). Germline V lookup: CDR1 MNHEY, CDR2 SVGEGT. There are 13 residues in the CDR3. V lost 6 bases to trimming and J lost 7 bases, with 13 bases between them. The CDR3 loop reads CASSTRLVNEQFF. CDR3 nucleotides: TGTGCCAGCAGCACTCGACTAGTGAATGAGCAGTTCTTC.

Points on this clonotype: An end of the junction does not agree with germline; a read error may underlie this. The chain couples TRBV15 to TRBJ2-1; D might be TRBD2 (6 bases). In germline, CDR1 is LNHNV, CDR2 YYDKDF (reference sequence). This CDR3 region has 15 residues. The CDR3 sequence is CATSRDWGGYDEQFF. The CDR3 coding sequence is TGTGCCACCAGCAGAGATTGGGGAGGCTACGATGAGCAGTTCTTC.

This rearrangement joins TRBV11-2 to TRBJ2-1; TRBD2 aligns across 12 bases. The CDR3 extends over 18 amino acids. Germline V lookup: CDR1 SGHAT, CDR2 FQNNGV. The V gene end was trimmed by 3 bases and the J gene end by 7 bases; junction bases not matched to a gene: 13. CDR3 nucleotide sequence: TGTGCCAGCAGCTTGGCCCCTCTAGCGGGGGGGCCTAGGAATGAGCAGTTCTTC. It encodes CASSLAPLAGGPRNEQFF.

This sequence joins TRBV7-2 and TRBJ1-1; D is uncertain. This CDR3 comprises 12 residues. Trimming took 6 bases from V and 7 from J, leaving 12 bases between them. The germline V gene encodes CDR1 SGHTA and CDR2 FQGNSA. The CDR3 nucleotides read TGTGCCAGCAGAAGAGATGGGGATGAAGCTTTCTTT. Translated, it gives CASRRDGDEAFF.

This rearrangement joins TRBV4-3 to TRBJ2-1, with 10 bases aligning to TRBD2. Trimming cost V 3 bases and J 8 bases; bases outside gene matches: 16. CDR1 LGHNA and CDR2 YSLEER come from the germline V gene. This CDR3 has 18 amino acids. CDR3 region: CASSQGPAGGQTDHEQFF. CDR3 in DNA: TGCGCCAGCAGCCAGGGGCCAGCGGGGGGGCAGACCGACCATGAGCAGTTCTTC.

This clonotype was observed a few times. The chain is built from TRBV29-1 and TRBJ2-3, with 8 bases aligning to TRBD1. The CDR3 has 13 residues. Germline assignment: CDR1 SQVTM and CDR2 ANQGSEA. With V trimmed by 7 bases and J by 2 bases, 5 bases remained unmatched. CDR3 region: CSARDRNTDTQYF. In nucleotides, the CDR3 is TGCAGCGCCCGGGACAGGAACACAGATACGCAGTATTTT.

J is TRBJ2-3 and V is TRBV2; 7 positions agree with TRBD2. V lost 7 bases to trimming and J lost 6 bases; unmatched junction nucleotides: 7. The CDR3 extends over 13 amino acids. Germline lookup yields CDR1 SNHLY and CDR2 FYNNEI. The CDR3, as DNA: TGTGCCAGCAAGGTTCTAGCGGTGGATACGCAGTATTTT. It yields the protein CASKVLAVDTQYF.

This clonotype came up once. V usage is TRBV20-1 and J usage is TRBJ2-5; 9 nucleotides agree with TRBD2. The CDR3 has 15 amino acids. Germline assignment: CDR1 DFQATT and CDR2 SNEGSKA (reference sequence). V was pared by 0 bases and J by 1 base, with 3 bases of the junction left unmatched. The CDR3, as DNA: TGCAGTGCTAGAGATTGGGGACTAGCCCAAGAGACCCAGTACTTC. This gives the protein CSARDWGLAQETQYF.

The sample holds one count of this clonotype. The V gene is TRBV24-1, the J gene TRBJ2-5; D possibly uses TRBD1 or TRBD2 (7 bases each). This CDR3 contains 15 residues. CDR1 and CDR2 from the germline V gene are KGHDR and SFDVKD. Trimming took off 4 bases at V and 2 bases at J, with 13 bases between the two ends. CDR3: CATSEGGTAQETQYF. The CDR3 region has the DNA TGTGCCACCAGTGAGGGGGGGACAGCACAAGAGACCCAGTACTTC.